The rows below give T cell receptor beta chains drawn from one sample of a study of blood T cell repertoires in COVID-19. Clones were read by immunoSEQ multiplex PCR, and TCRdb kept only the in-frame ones, dropping some. This sample carries about 220,000 clones, approximately 80% of them seen once, and the ten largest clones take 3% to 3.5%. The sequenced sample consisted of PBMCs or T cells enriched from blood (not recorded which). These receptors all stem from a woman in her sixties or seventies who had recovered from COVID-19. Both conserved end residues are part of each CDR3. The size of a clone is reported for some rows only, either as once, few or many, or as a class for expanded clones.

v_gene	abundance	CDR3aa
TRBV15	once	CATSIRGREQYF
TRBV6-2/TRBV6-3	few	CASSPRYEQYF
TRBV9	-	CASSGTSGAEHSYNEQFF
TRBV5-1	-	CASSQTANYGYTF
TRBV5-4	-	CASSSQGKLNQPQHF
TRBV19	-	CASSMEGGEWYRGYTF
TRBV19	-	CASSKPGQGAAGELFF
TRBV19	-	CASSIRTSGNLGAYEQYF
TRBV5-1	-	CASSLVFWRGQFTGELFF
TRBV5-1	-	CASSLLANTEAFF
TRBV7-8	-	CASSTINMRTDTQYF
TRBV6-6	-	CASSLLAGDYNEQFF
TRBV19	-	CASSTPLSEQYF
TRBV21-1	-	CASSKVTSGVYEQYF
TRBV7-9	-	CASSITTGVEKLFF
TRBV29-1	-	CSVETGQLGYTF
TRBV11-3	-	CASSWGGVNTEAFF
TRBV2	-	CASSQWDSRGYTF